This is a list of T cell receptor beta chains from one sample in a study of shared T cell receptors in the human thymus. The protocol was immunoSEQ multiplex PCR, while the TCRdb copy is restricted to in-frame clones and leaves out a portion. The sample has some 700,000 clones, over 75% seen once. This same sample was also taken into another study, of human thymus T cells.

The sequenced material came from thymocytes. Every receptor here comes from a boy younger than two with a congenital heart defect. The CDR3 runs from the conserved cysteine through the conserved F or W. The D gene is left open where the match is weak. Clone sizes are given selectively: once, few, many, or a class where the clone is expanded.

j_call clone_size d_call v_call cdr3_nt cdr3_aa
TRBJ2-7 . TRBD2 TRBV19 TGTGCCAGTAGTATTGGCGGGGGGAGGTCCTACGAGCAGTACTTC CASSIGGGRSYEQYF
TRBJ1-3 . TRBD1 TRBV7-2 TGTGCCAGCAGCTCCGGACAGGGAGGGACCTCTGGAAACACCATATATTTT CASSSGQGGTSGNTIYF
TRBJ2-5 once TRBD2 TRBV28 TGTGCCAGCAGTTTATGTAGGGAGGGCCGGGAGACCCAGTACTTC CASSLCREGRETQYF
TRBJ1-1 . TRBD1 TRBV7-9 TGTGCCAGCAGCTTAGCCCCGATACAGGGGTACACTGAAGCTTTCTTT CASSLAPIQGYTEAFF
TRBJ2-2 few . TRBV4-2 TGTGCCAGCAGCCGGGGCAGGTGGAACACCGGGGAGCTGTTTTTT CASSRGRWNTGELFF
TRBJ2-7 . TRBD2 TRBV4-3 TGCGCCAGCAGCCAAGACTGGAGCGGGACCGCCTACGAGCAGTACTTC CASSQDWSGTAYEQYF
TRBJ2-7 . . TRBV5-4 TGTGCCAGCAGCTTGGGGCAGGGCGGCTCCTACGAGCAGTACTTC CASSLGQGGSYEQYF
TRBJ2-1 . TRBD1 TRBV12-5 TGTGCTAGTGTAGGGACAGCCTACAATGAGCAGTTCTTC CASVGTAYNEQFF
TRBJ2-3 . TRBD2 TRBV25-1 TGTGCCAGCAGTCCGATAGCGGGAGAGGATACGCAGTATTTT CASSPIAGEDTQYF
TRBJ2-7 . . TRBV5-6 TGTGCCAGCAGCTTGGGCCCGAGCTCCTACGAGCAGTACTTC CASSLGPSSYEQYF
TRBJ1-4 . TRBD1 TRBV4-2 TGTGCCAGCAGCCAAGCGATCAAGGGGGGACAGAATGAAAAACTGTTTTTT CASSQAIKGGQNEKLFF
TRBJ2-4 . . TRBV4-1 TGCGCCAGCAGCCGAAGCTCTAGGAGGGCAGCCAAAAACATTCAGTACTTC CASSRSSRRAAKNIQYF
TRBJ2-7 . . TRBV28 TGTGCCAGCAGTACGAGCGAGCAGTACTTC CASSTSEQYF
TRBJ1-2 . TRBD1 TRBV11-2 TGTGCCAGCAGCCCTAAGACAGGGAGCTATGGCTACACCTTC CASSPKTGSYGYTF
TRBJ2-2 once TRBD2 TRBV7-3 TGTGCCAGCAGCCCCCTAGCGGGAGGGCCCACCGGGGAGCTGTTTTTT CASSPLAGGPTGELFF
TRBJ2-2 . . TRBV7-8 TGTGCCAGCAGCTTAACCTTCTTACAGGGAACCGCGAACACCGGGGAGCTGTTTTTT CASSLTFLQGTANTGELFF
TRBJ2-2 . . TRBV5-6 TGTGCCAGCAGCTTCCCGGGAGGTGAGGGGGCGAACACCGGGGAGCTGTTTTTT CASSFPGGEGANTGELFF
TRBJ2-7 . TRBD2 TRBV30 TGTGCCTGGAGTGTAATAAAGGGGACTAGCGGGAGGAAAAAGGTCGAGCAGTACTTC CAWSVIKGTSGRKKVEQYF
TRBJ2-7 . . TRBV18 TGTGCCAGCTCACCACCGGGCCGGACAACTACGGTCTTGAGCTCCTACGAGCAGTACTTC CASSPPGRTTTVLSSYEQYF
TRBJ2-3 . . TRBV30 TGTGCCTGGACCAGGGGCGATTACACAGATACGCAGTATTTT CAWTRGDYTDTQYF
TRBJ1-1 once . TRBV6-1 TGTGCCAGCAGCCAGGAAGAAGTCGCCCCCGTGGCTTTCTTT CASSQEEVAPVAFF
TRBJ2-5 . TRBD2 TRBV13 TGTGCCAGCAGCCAGCGGGTCCATTCTGGGGCTAGCGGGACCTTACAGCGAGAGACCCAGTACTTC CASSQRVHSGASGTLQRETQYF
TRBJ2-1 once TRBD2 TRBV28 TGTGCCAGCAGTTTAAGGACTAGCGAATACAATGAGCAGTTCTTC CASSLRTSEYNEQFF
TRBJ2-2 . TRBD2 TRBV27 TGTGCCAGCGGGCGTGGCGGGAGGAAGGACGGGGAGCTGTTTTTT CASGRGGRKDGELFF
TRBJ1-1 few . TRBV14 TGTGCCAGCAGCCAAGATGGGAGCGGGGGCACTGAAGCTTTCTTT CASSQDGSGGTEAFF
TRBJ2-7 . TRBD2 TRBV11-2 TGTGCCAGCAGCGAAAGACTAGCGGGAGGGAAAGAGCAGTACTTC CASSERLAGGKEQYF
TRBJ2-1 . TRBD2 TRBV4-3 TGCGCCAGCAGCCAAGATTTCCCGGGACTAGCGGGGGGACACAATGAGCAGTTCTTC CASSQDFPGLAGGHNEQFF
TRBJ2-7 . TRBD2 TRBV27 TGTGCCAGCAGCCGGACTAGTTTCTTCGCCTACGAGCAGTACTTC CASSRTSFFAYEQYF
TRBJ1-1 . TRBD1 TRBV23-1 TGCGCCAGAAGACCCCAGACGGGACAGTTGAACACTGAAGCTTTCTTT CARRPQTGQLNTEAFF
TRBJ1-4 . . TRBV28 TGTGCCAGCAGTCCCGGGGTTAATGAAAAACTGTTTTTT CASSPGVNEKLFF
TRBJ1-1 . TRBD1 TRBV11-3 TGTGCCAGCAGCTCGACAGGGGGGACCCTCTATCTCGCTGAAGCTTTCTTT CASSSTGGTLYLAEAFF
TRBJ1-2 . . TRBV6-1 TGTGCCAGCAGTCAGTACGCTAACTATGGCTACACCTTC CASSQYANYGYTF
TRBJ2-7 . TRBD2 TRBV7-2 TGTGCCAGCAGCTATAGGGGCGGGCTAGCGGGAGCTGACGAGCAGTACTTC CASSYRGGLAGADEQYF
TRBJ2-7 . . TRBV27 TGTGCCAGCAGCATAAACCCCTCCCGACAGGGGAGGGACGAGCAGTACTTC CASSINPSRQGRDEQYF
TRBJ1-1 . TRBD1 TRBV9 TGTGCCAGCAGCGTACTTACAGGGGGGGACACTGAAGCTTTCTTT CASSVLTGGDTEAFF
TRBJ2-1 . TRBD2 TRBV28 TGTGCCAGCAGTTCTAAGGGGACTAGCGTCCCCTACAATGAGCAGTTCTTC CASSSKGTSVPYNEQFF
TRBJ2-1 . . TRBV7-8 TGTGCCAGCAGCTTAGCGAAACGTGATACGAGGGCCCCACGGGAGCAGTTCTTC CASSLAKRDTRAPREQFF
TRBJ2-3 . TRBD2 TRBV5-1 TGCGCCAGCAGCTTGAGCGGGAGGGCCTTCACAGATACGCAGTATTTT CASSLSGRAFTDTQYF
TRBJ2-7 . TRBD1 TRBV27 TGTGGAAACCGACAGGGGGCGGCCTACGAGCAGTACTTC CGNRQGAAYEQYF
TRBJ1-1 . . TRBV27 TGTGCCAGCAGTTTTGCGAGGCGCGTGGGGAACACTGAAGCTTTCTTT CASSFARRVGNTEAFF
TRBJ2-3 . TRBD2 TRBV4-3 TGCGCCAGCAGCCATGCCTGGACTAGCGGGAGGGCCACAGATACGCAGTATTTT CASSHAWTSGRATDTQYF
TRBJ2-3 . . TRBV7-6 TGTGCCAGCAGCTTAGCGGGAGGTGCAGATACGCAGTATTTT CASSLAGGADTQYF
TRBJ1-1 . . TRBV25-1 TGTGCCAGCAGTGAAGGGATCAGGGGAACTGAAGCTTTCTTT CASSEGIRGTEAFF
TRBJ2-2 . TRBD2 TRBV4-3 TGCGCCAGCAGCCAAGAAAACCGGGAGGGAGGCGGGGAGCTGTTTTTT CASSQENREGGGELFF
TRBJ2-7 . . TRBV5-1 TGCGCCAGCAGCTTGGGGGGGGTCAGCTACGAGCAGTACTTC CASSLGGVSYEQYF
TRBJ1-4 . TRBD1 TRBV4-3 TGCGCCAGCAGCCAGGGGGGACAGGGGAACGAAAAACTGTTTTTT CASSQGGQGNEKLFF
TRBJ2-4 . . TRBV4-2 TGTGCCAGCAGCCAAGACGAGGGAGGGGGGGTAGGCATTCAGTACTTC CASSQDEGGGVGIQYF
TRBJ2-1 . . TRBV5-6 TGTGCCAGCAGCAAGGTGCTAGGTCGGAATGAGCAGTTCTTC CASSKVLGRNEQFF
TRBJ2-7 . . TRBV7-2 TGTGCCAGCAGCCTCCCGACTAGAGGCGAGCAGTACTTC CASSLPTRGEQYF
TRBJ2-7 . . TRBV11-3 TGTGCCAGCAGCCAACAGAAACCCTACGAGCAGTACTTC CASSQQKPYEQYF
TRBJ2-2 . TRBD2 TRBV9 TGTGCCAGCAGCGTAGCTCCTAGCGGGAGATGCTCGGCCGGGGAGCTGTTTTTT CASSVAPSGRCSAGELFF
TRBJ2-7 . TRBD2 TRBV29-1 TGCAGCGTCGCCGGACTAGCGGGATACTCCTACGAGCAGTACTTC CSVAGLAGYSYEQYF
TRBJ2-1 . . TRBV29-1 TGCAGCGTGGAGCGGTCTACTCCCCACAATGAGCAGTTCTTC CSVERSTPHNEQFF
TRBJ2-7 . . TRBV6-1 TGTGCCAGCAGTCCCCGGGACACCGAACACGAGCAGTACTTC CASSPRDTEHEQYF
TRBJ2-1 . TRBD1 TRBV25-1 TGTGCCAGCAGTGATTCCGGGACAGTCCTTCCCGAAAACAATGAGCAGTTCTTC CASSDSGTVLPENNEQFF
TRBJ1-2 . . TRBV10-1 TGCGCCAGCAGTTACAGGGACAACTATGGCTACACCTTC CASSYRDNYGYTF
TRBJ2-1 few TRBD2 TRBV19 TGTGCCAGTAGTATAGACGGACTAGCGGGAGAGGGGGGTGAGCAGTTCTTC CASSIDGLAGEGGEQFF